The 2 T cell receptor beta chains below all came from one sample that was sequenced in a study of chemoradiotherapy in HPV16-positive cancers. This table comes from immunoSEQ multiplex PCR, and its TCRdb copy is limited to in-frame clones, with some not included. The sample contains 9,500 to 15,000 clones, 85% to 90% of which appear only once. Sequencing used blood, obtained from a patient who underwent chemoradiotherapy. Every receptor here comes from a human donor with HPV-associated anogenital cancer.

The chain carries TRBV9 and TRBJ1-3, with 8 bases lining up with TRBD1. The CDR3 is 20 amino acids. Germline V gene lookup returns CDR1 SGDLS and CDR2 YYNGEE. The ends lost 6 bases at V and 2 bases at J; junction bases unmatched: 22. The CDR3 nucleotides are TGTGCCAGCACTCCGATCTTGGACAGGGAGTCAGGTCTCGCTGGAAACACCATATATTTT. This sequence encodes CASTPILDRESGLAGNTIYF.

The chain is built from TRBV18 and TRBJ2-5; 10 bases are shared with TRBD1. V lost 3 bases to trimming and J lost 8 bases; unmatched junction nucleotides: 6. This CDR3 is built from 14 residues. Looked up from germline, CDR1 is KGHSH and CDR2 is LQKENI. The CDR3 sequence: CASSPGTGDVTQYF. DNA of the CDR3: TGTGCCAGCTCACCTGGGACAGGGGACGTAACCCAGTACTTC.